This TCR beta chain was identified in a study of blood T cell repertoires in COVID-19. At the level of the study: Samples came from the United States, Italy and Spain, spanning acute and convalescent COVID-19.

This clone occurred once. In the original analysis: Estimation of nucleated cell counts was performed using reference gene primer amplification. Method: immunoSEQ multiplex PCR; TCRdb's copy keeps in-frame clones and lacks some. That table gives V, J and clone size, and the DNA gave D and trimming. The sample has around 190,000 clones; 80% are singletons. The V segment lost 4 bases and the J segment 2 bases; nucleotides outside the gene matches: 4. Germline V gene sequence: CDR1 SGHRS, CDR2 YFSETQ. This CDR3 comprises 15 residues. V is TRBV5-1 and J is TRBJ1-5, with TRBD1 matching 9 bases. The sample consisted of peripheral blood. This TCR derives from a man between 60 and 70 years old with acute or convalescent COVID-19. The CDR3 reads CASSPTGGGNQPQHF. For the CDR3, the DNA is TGCGCCAGCAGCCCGACAGGGGGTGGCAATCAGCCCCAGCATTTT.